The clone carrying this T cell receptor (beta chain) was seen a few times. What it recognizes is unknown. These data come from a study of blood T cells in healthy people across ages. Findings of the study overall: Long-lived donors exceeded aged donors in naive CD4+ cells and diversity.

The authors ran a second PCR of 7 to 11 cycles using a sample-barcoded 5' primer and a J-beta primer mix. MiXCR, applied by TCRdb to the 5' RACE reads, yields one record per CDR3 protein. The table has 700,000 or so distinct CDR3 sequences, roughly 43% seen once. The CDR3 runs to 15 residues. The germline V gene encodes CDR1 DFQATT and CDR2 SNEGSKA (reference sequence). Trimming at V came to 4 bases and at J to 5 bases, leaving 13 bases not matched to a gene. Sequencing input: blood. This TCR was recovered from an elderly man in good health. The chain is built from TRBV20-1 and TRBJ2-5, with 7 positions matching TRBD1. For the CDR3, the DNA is TGCAGTGCTAAGACTCCACAGGGGAAAATTGAGACCCAGTACTTC. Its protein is CSAKTPQGKIETQYF.